This TCR beta chain was sequenced during a study of cytomegalovirus exposure and HLA in healthy donors. Study results and limitations: There were some V segments, including TRBV6-2 and TRBV6-3, excluded as indistinguishable.

Researchers ran the PCR with 60 Vbeta and 13 Jbeta primers. Generated by immunoSEQ multiplex PCR, the TCRdb table keeps only in-frame clones and is missing some. Of about 160,000 clones in the sample, over 60% were seen once. In the case of this clone: As yet, its antigen is unknown.

Germline V gene data show CDR1 as SGHDN and CDR2 as FVKESK. CDR3 length: 14 amino acids. Trimming left V 3 bases short and J 7 bases short, with 12 bases between. The chain recombines TRBV14 with TRBJ1-4, with a possible D match to TRBD1 (5 bases). The sequence was collected from a young woman in good health and CMV-seronegative. Sample: PBMCs. The CDR3 DNA reads as TGTGCCAGCAGCCATTTCAGGGCGAGTGAAAAACTGTTTTTT. It translates to CASSHFRASEKLFF. The complete variable domain, with remaining parts taken from reference TRBV14 and TRBJ1-4, reads EAGVTQFPSHSVIEKGQTVTLRCDPISGHDNLYWYRRVMGKEIKFLLHFVKESKQDESGMPNNRFLAERTGGTYSTLKVQPAELEDSGVYFCASSHFRASEKLFFGSGTQLSVL.